The clone carrying this T cell receptor (beta chain) has a handful of counts. This specimen belongs to a study of early T cells in non-severe SARS-CoV-2 infection. For the study at large: Sequencing was performed on bulk RNA from unsorted whole blood, leaving chains unpaired.

MiXCR, run by TCRdb on the 5' RACE reads, gives a single entry per CDR3 protein. This table has approximately 110,000 distinct CDR3 sequences, about 15% appearing once. Germline V CDR1 and CDR2: MGHRA, YSYEKL. Trimming took off 1 base at V and 8 bases at J, with 11 bases between the two ends. The CDR3 extends over 13 amino acids. The source material was whole blood. This chain links TRBV4-1 with TRBJ1-1; maybe TRBD1 (5 bases). The source is an adult who was a healthcare worker with PCR-confirmed SARS-CoV-2 infection or an uninfected control (not recorded which). The CDR3 coding sequence is TGCGCCAGCAGCCAAGTGGGGGGAACGGAAGCTTTCTTT. Its protein product is CASSQVGGTEAFF.